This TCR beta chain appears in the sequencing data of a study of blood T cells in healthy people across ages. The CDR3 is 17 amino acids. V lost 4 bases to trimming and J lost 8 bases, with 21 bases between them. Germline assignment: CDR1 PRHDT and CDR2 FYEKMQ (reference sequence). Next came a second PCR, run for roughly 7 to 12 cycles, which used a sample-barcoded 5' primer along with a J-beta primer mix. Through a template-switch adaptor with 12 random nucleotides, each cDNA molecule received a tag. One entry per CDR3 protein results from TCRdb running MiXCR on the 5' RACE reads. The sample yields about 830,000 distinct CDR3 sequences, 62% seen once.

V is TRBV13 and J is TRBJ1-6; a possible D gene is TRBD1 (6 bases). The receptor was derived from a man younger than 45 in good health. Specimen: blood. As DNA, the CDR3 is TGTGCCAGCAGCTCGATAACGGACCTCCGGGGGCATTCACCCCTCCACTTT. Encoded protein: CASSSITDLRGHSPLHF. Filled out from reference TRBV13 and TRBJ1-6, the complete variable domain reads AAGVIQSPRHLIKEKRETATLKCYPIPRHDTVYWYQQGPGQDPQFLISFYEKMQSDKGSIPDRFSAQQFSDYHSELNMSSLELGDSALYFCASSSITDLRGHSPLHFGNGTRLTVT.